This TCR beta chain was sequenced for a study of relationships among human T cell subsets. Study-wide results and caveats: Substantial CDR3 sharing among Th1, Th2 and regulatory cells suggested stochastic fate choice. No significant subset differences appeared in V, D, J use, CDR3 length or N-additions.

This clonotype turned up a few times. Its antigen is undetermined. CD4+ cells were positively selected first, then anti-CD25 beads isolated CD4+CD25+ regulatory T cells. Semiquantitative ARM-PCR amplified T cell receptor alpha and beta CDR3 regions from mRNA. ARM-PCR used tagged nested gene-specific primers, then communal superprimers for exponential amplification. Exonuclease cleared nested primers, then first-round products were reamplified. TCRdb reprocessed the multiplex PCR reads with MiXCR, giving one entry per CDR3 protein. Counted here are about 14,000 distinct CDR3 sequences, 50% to 75% occurring once; the ten biggest clones make up about 2.2%. In germline, CDR1 is MNHNS, CDR2 SASEGT. V gave up 3 bases and J gave up 4 bases; unmatched junction bases: 6. This CDR3 contains 15 residues.

Sequenced sample: Tregs sorted from blood. This TCR was sampled from a man in his forties or fifties in good health. The chain links TRBV6-1 to TRBJ2-3; 8 nucleotides line up with TRBD1. Written as DNA, the CDR3 is TGTGCCAGCAGTGATCGTGGCAGGGGGCCAGATACGCAGTATTTT. Encoded protein: CASSDRGRGPDTQYF.